The 32 T cell receptor beta chains listed next were all sequenced from one sample in a study of blood T cell repertoires in COVID-19 (TCRdb year 2020). Libraries came from the immunoSEQ multiplex PCR assay. As stored in TCRdb, this immuneACCESS dataset retains in-frame rearrangements with V and J assigned. A fraction of the clones does not appear; measured against another copy, unresolved V genes explain less than half of the discrepancy, and the remainder lacks a known reason. Within this sample are approximately 190,000 clones, with around nine tenths of them counted one time only. Around 0.53% of the sample is taken by the ten largest. The sequenced sample was peripheral blood. These receptors were collected from a man aged 45-60 years with acute or convalescent COVID-19.

This chain links TRBV15 with TRBJ1-3; 7 bases map to TRBD1. This CDR3 contains 15 residues. Unmatched junction bases numbered 7, after V lost 6 bases and J lost 2 bases. CDR1 is LNHNV and CDR2 is YYDKDF in the germline V gene (reference sequence). CDR3 nucleotide sequence: TGTGCCACCAGGAGAAAGACAGGGACTGGAAACACCATATATTTT. Residues: CATRRKTGTGNTIYF.

The rearrangement links TRBV4-3 to TRBJ1-2; 7 nucleotides match TRBD1. The trim removed 0 bases at V and 4 bases at J, leaving 11 bases unmatched. CDR3 length equals 17 residues. Per the germline V gene, CDR1 is LGHNA and CDR2 is YSLEER. DNA of the CDR3: TGCGCCAGCAGCCAAGATACCCCGACAGGGTGGATCTATGGCTACACCTTC. Translating gives CASSQDTPTGWIYGYTF.

This clone was recorded only once. The rearrangement joins TRBV4-1 to TRBJ2-7; TRBD2 might be the D (6 bases). V lost 1 base and J 4 bases, leaving 8 bases between the germline ends. Per the germline V gene, CDR1 is MGHRA and CDR2 is YSYEKL. CDR3 length: 13 amino acids. As DNA, the CDR3 is TGCGCCAGCAGCCAAGCGACTAGTTACGAGCAGTACTTC. It encodes CASSQATSYEQYF.

The V gene is TRBV5-1, the J gene TRBJ2-2; D possibly corresponds to TRBD2 (6 bases). Germline assignment: CDR1 SGHRS and CDR2 YFSETQ. Between the trimmed V and J ends, which lost 4 bases and 4 bases, there was a span of 17 bases. CDR3 size: 16 residues. The CDR3 DNA reads TGCGCCAGCAGCGACGCAGGAGGGAGATCCACCGGGGAGCTGTTTTTT. Translating it yields CASSDAGGRSTGELFF.

This chain links TRBV28 with TRBJ2-3, with D maybe TRBD2 (6 bases). CDR3 size: 11 residues. Germline-derived CDR1 and CDR2 are MDHEN and SYDVKM. V was pared by 11 bases and J by 5 bases, with 11 bases between. CDR3 coding DNA: TGTGCCCTGCGGGGTGGAGATACGCAGTATTTT. Translation: CALRGGDTQYF.

This chain connects TRBV18 to TRBJ1-6; possibly TRBD1 for D (5 bases). Trimming removed 4 bases from V and 5 bases from J, with 15 bases in between. Germline V gene sequence: CDR1 KGHSH, CDR2 LQKENI. The CDR3 extends over 16 amino acids. The CDR3 spells CASSQGPSGDNSPLHF. The CDR3 DNA is TGTGCCAGCTCACAGGGACCCTCGGGGGATAATTCACCCCTCCACTTT.

This chain uses TRBV19 with TRBJ1-2; 9 nucleotides line up with TRBD1. Germline trimming cut 3 bases from V and 7 bases from J; bases unmatched to any gene: 0. This CDR3 contains 12 residues. From germline, CDR1 is LNHDA and CDR2 SQIVND (reference sequence). As DNA, the CDR3 is TGTGCCAGTAGTATGGGACAGGGTGGCTACACCTTC. The encoded protein is CASSMGQGGYTF.

J is TRBJ2-1 and V is TRBV10-3; the match to TRBD2 covers 8 bases. Looked up from germline, CDR1 is ENHRY and CDR2 is SYGVKD. The trim removed 1 base at V and 2 bases at J, leaving 4 bases unmatched. The CDR3 is 16 residues long. CDR3 region: CAISEFSGGPYNEQFF. CDR3 in DNA: TGTGCCATCAGTGAGTTCAGCGGGGGACCCTACAATGAGCAGTTCTTC.

The chain has TRBV4-2 and TRBJ2-3, with TRBD2 matching 9 bases. The germline CDR1 and CDR2 sequences are LGHNA and YNFKEQ. The CDR3 totals 18 residues. Losses at the gene ends were 4 bases for V and 6 bases for J; bases not matched to a gene: 17. The CDR3 DNA reads TGTGCCAGCAGCCGGGATATCGGGACTAGCCTCGTCCGGGATACGCAGTATTTT. Its protein is CASSRDIGTSLVRDTQYF.

V is TRBV28 and J is TRBJ1-6; D gene unclear. V was shortened by 2 bases and J by 14 bases, with 10 bases between the two germline ends. Germline CDR1 is MDHEN and CDR2 is SYDVKM. This CDR3 contains 12 residues. CDR3 nucleotide sequence: TGTGCCAGCAGTTTAGTTCCCTCGGCCCTCCACTTT. Translating gives CASSLVPSALHF.

The gene calls are TRBV7-9 and TRBJ1-4; tentatively, D is TRBD1 (6 bases). V gave up 2 bases and J gave up 7 bases, with 11 bases separating them. Germline CDR1 is SEHNR and CDR2 is FQNEAQ (reference sequence). The CDR3 runs 14 residues. The CDR3 sequence is CASSLKGVGEKLFF. CDR3 DNA sequence: TGTGCCAGCAGCTTAAAGGGGGTGGGTGAAAAACTGTTTTTT.

The V call is TRBV7-8, the J call TRBJ2-7; D is possibly TRBD2 (6 bases). This CDR3 spans 14 amino acids. V was shortened by 5 bases and J by 2 bases, with 13 bases between the two germline ends. The germline gives CDR1 SGHVS, CDR2 FQNEAQ. CDR3 DNA: TGTGCCAGCAGCCGGTCCAGCGGGCCCTACGAGCAGTACTTC. Amino acids: CASSRSSGPYEQYF.

The genes are TRBV4-3 and TRBJ1-2; no reliable D call. Germline lookup yields CDR1 LGHNA and CDR2 YSLEER. V shed 2 bases and J shed 5 bases, with 9 bases lying between them. CDR3 length equals 13 residues. CDR3 sequence: CASSQREGYGYTF. The CDR3, as DNA: TGCGCCAGCAGCCAAAGGGAGGGTTATGGCTACACCTTC.

This sequence joins TRBV7-2 and TRBJ2-5, with 13 positions matching TRBD2. Germline assignment: CDR1 SGHTA and CDR2 FQGNSA. The CDR3 runs 16 residues. The junction had 7 bases not matched to a gene; V was cut back by 5 bases and J by 4 bases. The CDR3 region has the DNA TGTGCCAGCAGCCTCTTACTAGCGGGAGGGGGAGAGACCCAGTACTTC. Residues: CASSLLLAGGGETQYF.

The chain couples TRBV5-6 to TRBJ2-5, with D hard to call. This CDR3 contains 14 residues. The V and J ends lost 4 bases and 1 base respectively, with 11 bases between them. CDR1 is SGHDT, CDR2 YYEEEE, per germline. The CDR3 protein is CASSPSRVQETQYF. The CDR3 nucleotides are TGTGCCAGCAGCCCCTCTCGGGTCCAAGAGACCCAGTACTTC.

The J gene is TRBJ2-1, the V gene TRBV7-3; tentatively, D is TRBD2 (6 bases). V was shortened by 5 bases and J by 5 bases, with 19 bases between the two germline ends. The CDR3 length is 16 residues. Looked up from germline, CDR1 is SGHTA and CDR2 is FQGTGA. CDR3 DNA sequence: TGTGCCAGCAGCCCCAGGCCCGGGAGATTGAACAATGAGCAGTTCTTC. Protein sequence: CASSPRPGRLNNEQFF.

The J gene is TRBJ1-1, the V gene TRBV5-5, with D hard to call. Trimming shortened V by 0 bases and J by 0 bases, and 6 bases separated the two germline ends. Germline assignment: CDR1 SGHKS and CDR2 YYEKEE (reference sequence). This CDR3 comprises 14 residues. The CDR3 nucleotides read TGTGCCAGCAGCTTGGTCGGGATGAACACTGAAGCTTTCTTT. The encoded protein is CASSLVGMNTEAFF.

A single count supports this clone. This chain uses TRBV10-2 with TRBJ2-1, with 11 bases identical to TRBD2. Germline CDR1 is WSHSY and CDR2 is SAAADI. Germline trimming cut 6 bases from V and 9 bases from J; bases unmatched to any gene: 7. The CDR3 sequence is 14 residues long. CDR3 nucleotide sequence: TGCGCCAGCAGGGTAGCGGGAGGGCCAGGTGAGCAGTTCTTC. The encoded protein is CASRVAGGPGEQFF.

This rearrangement joins TRBV7-9 to TRBJ2-3; 14 positions match TRBD2. Germline V lookup: CDR1 SEHNR, CDR2 FQNEAQ (reference sequence). Unmatched junction bases numbered 8, after V lost 0 bases and J lost 6 bases. The CDR3 runs to 18 residues. The CDR3 DNA follows: TGTGCCAGCAGCTTAGCGCAGGGACTAGCGGGAGTTGATGATACGCAGTATTTT. It yields the protein CASSLAQGLAGVDDTQYF.

The chain recombines TRBV3-1 (or the pseudogene TRBV3-2) with TRBJ2-1; D remains unclear. The ends were cut back, 5 bases at V and 7 bases at J, with 6 bases in the middle. Per the germline V gene, CDR1 is LGHDT and CDR2 is YNNKEL (reference sequence). This CDR3 has 11 amino acids. The CDR3 DNA is TGTGCCAGCAGCGCAGCGAATGAGCAGTTCTTC. Amino acid sequence: CASSAANEQFF.

V and J are TRBV2 and TRBJ2-5; 7 bases align to TRBD2. CDR3 length: 12 amino acids. After removal of 10 bases from V and 2 bases from J, the junction contained 4 bases not matched to a gene. CDR1 is SNHLY and CDR2 is FYNNEI in the germline V gene. This chain's CDR3 is CATSGVQETQYF. DNA for the CDR3: TGTGCCACCAGCGGGGTACAAGAGACCCAGTACTTC.

The sample holds one count of this clone. The chain couples TRBV7-3 to TRBJ2-5, with 8 bases that match TRBD2. V lost 1 base, J lost 5 bases, and 6 bases stayed unmatched. This CDR3 has 15 amino acids. The germline gives CDR1 SGHTA, CDR2 FQGTGA. The CDR3 sequence is CASSLSGGPGETQYF. CDR3 DNA: TGTGCCAGCAGCTTAAGCGGGGGGCCTGGGGAGACCCAGTACTTC. The complete variable domain, with remaining parts taken from reference TRBV7-3 and TRBJ2-5, reads GAGVSQTPSNKVTEKGKYVELRCDPISGHTALYWYRQSLGQGPEFLIYFQGTGAADDSGLPNDRFFAVRPEGSVSTLKIQRTERGDSAVYLCASSLSGGPGETQYFGPGTRLLVL.

This clone was seen only once. V gene TRBV13 combines with J gene TRBJ2-5; 10 bases match TRBD2. CDR1 PRHDT and CDR2 FYEKMQ come from the germline V gene (reference sequence). With V trimmed by 2 bases and J by 0 bases, 6 bases remained unmatched. The CDR3 sequence is 17 residues long. For the CDR3, the DNA is TGTGCCAGCAGCTTAAGTCTAGCGGGGGTGAACCAAGAGACCCAGTACTTC. Its protein is CASSLSLAGVNQETQYF. The whole variable domain, filled in from reference TRBV13 and TRBJ2-5, reads AAGVIQSPRHLIKEKRETATLKCYPIPRHDTVYWYQQGPGQDPQFLISFYEKMQSDKGSIPDRFSAQQFSDYHSELNMSSLELGDSALYFCASSLSLAGVNQETQYFGPGTRLLVL.

The count of this clone is one. Written as DNA, the CDR3 is TGTGCCAGCAGTTTAGGACAGGGGATTTCGAACTATGGCTACACCTTC. Its translation: CASSLGQGISNYGYTF. The J gene is TRBJ1-2, the V gene TRBV27; 9 nucleotides match TRBD1. The CDR3 length is 16 residues. The V gene's germline CDR1 is MNHEY and CDR2 SMNVEV (reference sequence). V dropped 2 bases and J dropped 2; count of bases not matched to a gene: 6.

The V gene is TRBV28, the J gene TRBJ2-3, with 9 bases matching TRBD2. The V segment lost 3 bases and the J segment 2 bases; nucleotides outside the gene matches: 3. CDR1 and CDR2 from the germline V gene are MDHEN and SYDVKM. The CDR3 sequence is 15 residues long. The CDR3 bases are TGTGCCAGCAGTTTGGCGGGAGGGACCACAGATACGCAGTATTTT. Its translation: CASSLAGGTTDTQYF.

This clone was observed a single time. CDR3 coding DNA: TGTGCCAGCAGCCCTGGGACATACACCGGGGAGCTGTTTTTT. Amino acid sequence: CASSPGTYTGELFF. The chain links TRBV7-2 to TRBJ2-2; tentative D call: TRBD1 (6 bases). Trimming removed 5 bases at V and 3 bases at J, with 10 bases between. CDR1 is SGHTA, CDR2 FQGNSA, per germline. This CDR3 has 14 amino acids. Complete variable domain (other parts from reference TRBV7-2 and TRBJ2-2): GAGVSQSPSNKVTEKGKDVELRCDPISGHTALYWYRQSLGQGLEFLIYFQGNSAPDKSGLPSDRFSAERTGGSVSTLTIQRTQQEDSAVYLCASSPGTYTGELFFGEGSRLTVL.

J is TRBJ2-5 and V is TRBV5-1; 7 nucleotides match TRBD2. The ends lost 2 bases at V and 3 bases at J; junction bases unmatched: 1. CDR1 is SGHRS and CDR2 is YFSETQ in the germline V gene. CDR3 length equals 13 residues. The CDR3 loop reads CASSFGGEETQYF. The CDR3 DNA reads as TGCGCCAGCAGCTTTGGGGGGGAAGAGACCCAGTACTTC.

This rearrangement joins TRBV5-1 to TRBJ2-7; 11 bases fit TRBD2. The junction had 14 bases not matched to a gene; V was cut back by 3 bases and J by 0 bases. The CDR3 loop spans 19 amino acids. Germline CDR1 SGHRS, CDR2 YFSETQ. CDR3 loop: CASSSFLAGGPRSSYEQYF. The CDR3 region has the DNA TGCGCCAGCAGCTCGTTTTTAGCGGGAGGGCCGAGGAGCTCCTACGAGCAGTACTTC.

A few counts support this clone. An end of the junction differs from the germline gene, which may be a read error. The chain combines TRBV2 with TRBJ2-3; D may be TRBD2 (6 bases). The germline gives CDR1 SNHLY, CDR2 FYNNEI. The CDR3 runs 14 residues. The CDR3 loop reads CASSENGGGGKPLF. CDR3 nucleotide sequence: TGTGCCAGCAGCGAAAACGGTGGCGGCGGGAAGCCGTTGTTT.

The table lists this clone with a count of one. The chain is built from TRBV6-5 and TRBJ1-5; 8 positions match TRBD1. The germline CDR1 and CDR2 sequences are MNHEY and SVGAGI. With V trimmed by 6 bases and J by 0 bases, 4 bases remained unmatched. The CDR3 covers 15 residues. The CDR3 DNA reads TGTGCCAGCAGCTCAGGGGGCAATAGCAATCAGCCCCAGCATTTT. This gives the protein CASSSGGNSNQPQHF.

This chain connects TRBV28 to TRBJ2-1; no definite D call. Per germline, CDR1 MDHEN and CDR2 SYDVKM. V shed 6 bases and J shed 8 bases, with 17 bases lying between them. The CDR3 runs 14 residues. CDR3 sequence reads: CASSSLPRPYEQFF. CDR3 in DNA: TGTGCCAGCAGCTCCCTCCCCCGTCCCTATGAGCAGTTCTTC.

This chain uses TRBV28 with TRBJ1-2, with D hard to call. The CDR3 runs 15 residues. The germline V and J ends were trimmed by 4 bases and 3 bases, with 15 bases remaining between them. CDR1 is MDHEN, CDR2 SYDVKM, per germline. The CDR3 spells CASSSGEGGYYGYTF. The CDR3, as DNA: TGTGCCAGCAGTTCCGGGGAGGGTGGGTACTATGGCTACACCTTC.